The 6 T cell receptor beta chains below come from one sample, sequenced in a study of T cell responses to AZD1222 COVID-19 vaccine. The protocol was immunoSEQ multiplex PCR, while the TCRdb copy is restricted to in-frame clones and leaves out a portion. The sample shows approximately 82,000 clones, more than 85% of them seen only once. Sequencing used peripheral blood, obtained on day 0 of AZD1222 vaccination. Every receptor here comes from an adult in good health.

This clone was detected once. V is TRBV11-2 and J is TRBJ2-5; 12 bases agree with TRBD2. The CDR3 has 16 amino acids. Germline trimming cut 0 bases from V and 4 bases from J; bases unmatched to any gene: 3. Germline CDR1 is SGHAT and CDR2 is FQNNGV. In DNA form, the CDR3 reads TGTGCCAGCAGCTTAGATCGACTAGCGGGGGTAGAGACCCAGTACTTC. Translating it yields CASSLDRLAGVETQYF.

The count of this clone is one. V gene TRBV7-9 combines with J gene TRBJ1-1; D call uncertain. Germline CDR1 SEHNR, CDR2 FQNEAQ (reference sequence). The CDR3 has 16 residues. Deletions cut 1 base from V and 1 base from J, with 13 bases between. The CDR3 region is CASSLDPWRQNTEAFF. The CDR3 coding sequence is TGTGCCAGCAGCTTAGATCCTTGGAGACAGAACACTGAAGCTTTCTTT.

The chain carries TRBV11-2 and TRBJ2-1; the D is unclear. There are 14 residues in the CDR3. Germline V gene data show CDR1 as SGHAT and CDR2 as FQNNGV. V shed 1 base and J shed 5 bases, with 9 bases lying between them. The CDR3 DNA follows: TGTGCCAGCAGCTTAGGGACGGTACACAATGAGCAGTTCTTC. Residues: CASSLGTVHNEQFF.

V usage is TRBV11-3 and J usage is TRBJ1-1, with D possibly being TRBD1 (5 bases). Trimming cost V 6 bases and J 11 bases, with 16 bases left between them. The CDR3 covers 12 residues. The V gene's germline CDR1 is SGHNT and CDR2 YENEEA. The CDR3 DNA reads TGTGCCAGCAGTCTCAAGGCGGGGCGCGCTTTCTTT. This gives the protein CASSLKAGRAFF. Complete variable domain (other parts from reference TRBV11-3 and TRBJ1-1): EAGVVQSPRYKIIEKKQPVAFWCNPISGHNTLYWYLQNLGQGPELLIRYENEEAVDDSQLPKDRFSAERLKGVDSTLKIQPAELGDSAVYLCASSLKAGRAFFGQGTRLTVV.

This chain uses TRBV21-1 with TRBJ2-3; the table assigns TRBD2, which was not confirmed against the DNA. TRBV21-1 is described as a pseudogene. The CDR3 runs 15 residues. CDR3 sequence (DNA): TGTGCCAGCAGCAAAGGAGGGGAGGAGGGAGATACGCAGTATTTT. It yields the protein CASSKGGEEGDTQYF.

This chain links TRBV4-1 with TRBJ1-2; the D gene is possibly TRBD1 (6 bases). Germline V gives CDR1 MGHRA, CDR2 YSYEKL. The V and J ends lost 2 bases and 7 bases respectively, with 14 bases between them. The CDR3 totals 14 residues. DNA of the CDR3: TGCGCCAGCAGCCAAACAACAGGGATAGGTGGCTACACCTTC. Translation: CASSQTTGIGGYTF.